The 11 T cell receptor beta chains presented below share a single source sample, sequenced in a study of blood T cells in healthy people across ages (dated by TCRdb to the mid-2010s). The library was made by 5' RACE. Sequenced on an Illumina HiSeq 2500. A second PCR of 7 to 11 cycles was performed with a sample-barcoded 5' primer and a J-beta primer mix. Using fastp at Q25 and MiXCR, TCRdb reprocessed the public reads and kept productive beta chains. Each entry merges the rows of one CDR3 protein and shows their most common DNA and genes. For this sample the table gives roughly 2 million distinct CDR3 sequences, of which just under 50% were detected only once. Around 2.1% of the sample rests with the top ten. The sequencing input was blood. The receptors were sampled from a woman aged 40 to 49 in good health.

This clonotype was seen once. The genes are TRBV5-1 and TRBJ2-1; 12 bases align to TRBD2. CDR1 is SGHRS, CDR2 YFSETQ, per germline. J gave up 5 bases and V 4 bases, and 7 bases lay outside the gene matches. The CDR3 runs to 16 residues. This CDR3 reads CASSPGLAGWDNEQFF. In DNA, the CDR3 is TGCGCCAGCAGCCCTGGACTAGCGGGATGGGACAATGAGCAGTTCTTC.

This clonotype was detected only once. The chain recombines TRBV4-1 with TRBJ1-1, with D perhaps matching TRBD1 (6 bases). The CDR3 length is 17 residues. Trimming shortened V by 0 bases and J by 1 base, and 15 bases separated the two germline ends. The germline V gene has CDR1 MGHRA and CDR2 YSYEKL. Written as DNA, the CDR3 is TGCGCCAGCAGCCAAGAAGCGTTTCAGGGGCGGAACACTGAAGCTTTCTTT. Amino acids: CASSQEAFQGRNTEAFF.

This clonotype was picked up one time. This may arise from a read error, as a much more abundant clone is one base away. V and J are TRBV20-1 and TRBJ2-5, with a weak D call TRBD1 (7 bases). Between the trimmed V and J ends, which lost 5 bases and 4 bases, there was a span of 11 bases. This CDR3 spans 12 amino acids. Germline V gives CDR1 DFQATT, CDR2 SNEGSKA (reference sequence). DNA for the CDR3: TGCAGTGCTCCCAGGGGGGTAGAGACCCAGTACTTC. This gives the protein CSAPRGVETQYF.

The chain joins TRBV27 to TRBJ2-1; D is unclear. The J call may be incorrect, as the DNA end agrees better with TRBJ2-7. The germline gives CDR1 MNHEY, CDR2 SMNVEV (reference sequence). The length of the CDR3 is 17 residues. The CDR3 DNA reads TGTGCCAGCAGTTTTCAGGCGCATAAATCCTCCTACAATGAGCAGTACTTC. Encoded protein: CASSFQAHKSSYNEQYF.

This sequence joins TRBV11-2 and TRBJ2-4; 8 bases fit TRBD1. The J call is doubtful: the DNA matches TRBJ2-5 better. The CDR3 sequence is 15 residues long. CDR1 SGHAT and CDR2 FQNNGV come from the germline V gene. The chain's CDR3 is CASSPQHTGGKTQYF. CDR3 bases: TGTGCCAGCAGCCCCCAGCACACAGGGGGGAAGACCCAGTACTTC.

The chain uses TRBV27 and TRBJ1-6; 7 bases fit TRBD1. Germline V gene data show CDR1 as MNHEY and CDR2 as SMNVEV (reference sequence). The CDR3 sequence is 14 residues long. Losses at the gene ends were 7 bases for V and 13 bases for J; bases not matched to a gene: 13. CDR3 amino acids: CASNRDGGGIPLHF. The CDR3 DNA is TGTGCCAGCAATCGGGACGGAGGGGGCATTCCCCTCCACTTT.

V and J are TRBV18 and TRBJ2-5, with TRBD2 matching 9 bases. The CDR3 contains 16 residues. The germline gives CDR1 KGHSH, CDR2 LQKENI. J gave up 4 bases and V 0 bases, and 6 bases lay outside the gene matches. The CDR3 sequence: CASSPPLAGALETQYF. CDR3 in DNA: TGTGCCAGCTCACCACCGTTAGCGGGGGCACTAGAGACCCAGTACTTC. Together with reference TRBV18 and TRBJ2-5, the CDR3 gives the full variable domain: NAGVMQNPRHLVRRRGQEARLRCSPMKGHSHVYWYRQLPEEGLKFMVYLQKENIIDESGMPKERFSAEFPKEGPSILRIQQVVRGDSAAYFCASSPPLAGALETQYFGPGTRLLVL.

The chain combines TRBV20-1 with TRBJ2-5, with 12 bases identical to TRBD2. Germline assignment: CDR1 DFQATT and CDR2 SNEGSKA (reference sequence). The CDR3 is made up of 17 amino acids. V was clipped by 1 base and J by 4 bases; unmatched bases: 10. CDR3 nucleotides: TGCAGTGCTAGAGCTTGGACTAGCGGGGTCAGCAGAGAGACCCAGTACTTC. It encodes CSARAWTSGVSRETQYF.

The CDR3 DNA sequence: TGCGCCAGCAGCCAACGGACTAGCGGGGGTACCTACAATGAGCAGTACTTC. Residues: CASSQRTSGGTYNEQYF. The genes are TRBV4-1 and TRBJ2-1, with 13 nucleotides matching TRBD2. The end of the DNA aligns better with TRBJ2-7, so the J call may be wrong. The germline CDR1 and CDR2 sequences are MGHRA and YSYEKL. The CDR3 covers 17 residues.

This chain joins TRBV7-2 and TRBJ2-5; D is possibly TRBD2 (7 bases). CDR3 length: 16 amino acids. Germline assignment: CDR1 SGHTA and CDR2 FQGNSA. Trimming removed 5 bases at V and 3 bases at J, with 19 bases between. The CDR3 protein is CASSLGGRAPEETQYF. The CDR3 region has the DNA TGTGCCAGCAGCCTAGGGGGGAGGGCCCCGGAAGAGACCCAGTACTTC.

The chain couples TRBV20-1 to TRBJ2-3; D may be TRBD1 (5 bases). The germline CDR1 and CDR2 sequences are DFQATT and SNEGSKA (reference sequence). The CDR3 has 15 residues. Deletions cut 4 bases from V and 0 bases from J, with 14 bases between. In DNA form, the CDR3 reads TGCAGTGCTAATGGGGCGGACCCTAGCACAGATACGCAGTATTTT. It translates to CSANGADPSTDTQYF.